This T cell receptor beta chain was profiled in a study of blood T cell repertoires in COVID-19. Study-wide background: Spain, Italy and the United States supplied samples that represented acute and convalescent COVID-19.

Germline V CDR1 and CDR2: MRHNA, SNTAGT. The CDR3 is 15 residues long. The trim removed 2 bases at V and 4 bases at J, leaving 5 bases unmatched. As processed by the authors: Reference gene primer amplification gave estimated nucleated cell counts. Method: immunoSEQ multiplex PCR; TCRdb's copy keeps in-frame clones and lacks some. V and J calls and clone size come straight from that table; D and trimming were deduced from the DNA. The sample has about 200,000 clones; roughly 90% are singletons. The TCR originated in a man in his late teens or twenties with active or convalescent COVID-19. This chain links TRBV6-4 with TRBJ2-1, with 7 bases fitting TRBD1. The sample was peripheral blood. This CDR3 reads CASSDGTGEYNEQFF. DNA for the CDR3: TGTGCCAGCAGTGACGGTACAGGGGAATACAATGAGCAGTTCTTC.